This TCR beta chain was documented in a study of T cell changes during pregnancy in multiple sclerosis (dated by TCRdb to between 2017 and 2020). Study-level background: The study looked at changes in the T cell repertoire across pregnancy in women with multiple sclerosis.

Comments on this clone: Its antigen is unknown. Base qualities are not at hand, and no much larger clone is one base apart.

V is cut by 0 bases and J by 8 bases, and the space between the germline ends is 20 bases. CDR1 is given as LGHNA and CDR2 as YNFKEQ, both from the germline V gene. From the cysteine through the phenylalanine, the CDR3 covers 17 amino acids. The entry retains the CDR3 DNA only, 51 bases that are in frame from base 1. Libraries were constructed by the immunoSEQ multiplex PCR assay. TCRdb's version of the immuneACCESS table is confined to in-frame rearrangements and falls short of the full clone set. An unresolved V gene accounts for under half of the shortfall where checked; the remainder is of unknown origin. The sample table contains fewer than 110,000 clones; only one count was recorded for about 90% of them. Approximately 3.4% of the sample is in the top ten clones.

Recombination joined TRBV4-2 with TRBJ2-1, with TRBD2 as a weak D call on 5 bases. The receptor comes from a female donor with multiple sclerosis, enrolled in a pregnancy study. The source was peripheral blood, collected in the second trimester of pregnancy. CDR3 sequence: CASSQDYWYRGLDEQFF. The bases are TGTGCCAGCAGCCAAGATTATTGGTATAGAGGGCTTGATGAGCAGTTCTTC.